This T cell receptor (beta chain) was recorded in a study of radiotherapy plus CTLA-4 blockade in lung cancer. Background on the study: There were objective responses in 18% of patients, and approximately 30% had disease control.

This clone has only a few counts. The target antigen is unknown. The table came from immunoSEQ multiplex PCR; TCRdb's copy has only in-frame clones and leaves some out. This table holds tens of thousands of clones, about 80% found once. Germline V gene data show CDR1 as MNHNS and CDR2 as SASEGT. This CDR3 has 15 residues. V was cut by 5 bases and J by 1 base, with 11 bases left in between. CTLA-4 blockade using ipilimumab, together with focal radiation, was received by patients with chemo-refractory metastatic non-small-cell lung cancer. Overall study results and limits: TCR clones of tumor origin grew in blood after radiotherapy plus ipilimumab. Dynamics of early blood T cell clones, together with interferon-beta, were reportedly the best predictors of response.

The chain employs TRBV6-1 and TRBJ2-2, with TRBD1 as a possible D gene (6 bases). The specimen comprised peripheral blood, sampled from a patient treated with radiotherapy plus ipilimumab. The TCR originated in a human donor with non-small cell lung cancer who had stable disease on radiotherapy plus ipilimumab. DNA for the CDR3: TGTGCCAGCAGTCAGGGGCGCCGGAACACCGGGGAGCTGTTTTTT. This gives the protein CASSQGRRNTGELFF.